These 13 T cell receptor beta chains came from one sample sequenced in a study of identical twins. One entry per CDR3 protein results from TCRdb running MiXCR on the 5' RACE reads. The sample holds 450,000 or so distinct CDR3 sequences, about 14% seen once. The same sample was also studied in work on yellow fever vaccine responses in identical twins.

The specimen was CD4+ T cells sorted from blood. The receptor set was obtained from a woman younger than 30 in good health.

This rearrangement joins TRBV6-2 or TRBV6-3 to TRBJ1-5; 8 nucleotides match TRBD1. Germline-derived CDR1 and CDR2 are MNHEY and SVGEGT. The CDR3 runs 14 residues. V lost 5 bases to trimming and J lost 6 bases; unmatched junction nucleotides: 6. For the CDR3, the DNA is TGTGCCAGCAGTGGAACAGGGGGGTCTCAGCCCCAGCATTTT. This gives the protein CASSGTGGSQPQHF.

V and J are TRBV9 and TRBJ2-3; D could derive from TRBD1 or TRBD2 (5 bases each). CDR3 length: 20 residues. V lost 0 bases and J 3 bases, leaving 26 bases between the germline ends. CDR1 is SGDLS and CDR2 is YYNGEE in the germline V gene. The CDR3 loop reads CASSVGFVGDVGQDTDTQYF. The DNA of the CDR3 is TGTGCCAGCAGCGTAGGGTTTGTTGGGGACGTAGGCCAAGATACAGATACGCAGTATTTT.

This clonotype was detected a few times. The rearrangement links TRBV3-1 to TRBJ2-2; D is undetermined. Germline V gene sequence: CDR1 LGHDT, CDR2 YNNKEL (reference sequence). The CDR3 is 14 residues long. Between the trimmed V and J ends, which lost 2 bases and 6 bases, there was a span of 10 bases. The CDR3 region has the DNA TGTGCCAGCAGCCAACAAGATATATCCGGGGAGCTGTTTTTT. This gives the protein CASSQQDISGELFF.

This clonotype was detected only a few times. The genes are TRBV12-3 or TRBV12-4 and TRBJ1-1; no reliable D call. V lost 4 bases and J 4 bases, leaving 10 bases between the germline ends. CDR3 length: 13 amino acids. CDR3 loop: CASSSKAVTEAFF. The CDR3 DNA reads as TGTGCCAGCAGTTCAAAAGCTGTCACTGAAGCTTTCTTT.

This clonotype was found a few times. The rearrangement uses TRBV27 and TRBJ2-3, with D hard to call. The germline CDR1 and CDR2 sequences are MNHEY and SMNVEV (reference sequence). V dropped 4 bases and J dropped 2 bases, with 7 bases sitting between them. The CDR3 is 13 amino acids. The CDR3 sequence: CASSSRTTDTQYF. The CDR3 coding sequence is TGTGCCAGCAGTTCCCGGACCACAGATACGCAGTATTTT.

This clonotype turned up a few times. In DNA form, the CDR3 reads TGTGCCAGCAGATCCAATAGCTACAATGAGCAGTTCTTC. Protein: CASRSNSYNEQFF. J is TRBJ2-1 and V is TRBV12-3 or TRBV12-4; unclear D gene. Trimming removed 6 bases from V and 3 bases from J, with 9 bases in between. The CDR3 covers 13 residues.

CDR3 loop: CSALWGTGELFF. The CDR3 DNA sequence: TGCAGTGCCCTTTGGGGCACCGGGGAGCTGTTTTTT. This chain connects TRBV20-1 to TRBJ2-2; no clear D gene. The CDR3 runs 12 residues. V was cut by 6 bases and J by 4 bases, with 9 bases left in between. Looked up from germline, CDR1 is DFQATT and CDR2 is SNEGSKA (reference sequence).

This clonotype has more than one count but fewer than ten. The J gene is TRBJ2-7, the V gene TRBV3-1; no clear D. CDR3 size: 16 residues. The germline gives CDR1 LGHDT, CDR2 YNNKEL (reference sequence). Deletions cut 1 base from V and 0 bases from J, with 13 bases between. CDR3 residues: CASSQGGGTSSYEQYF. The CDR3 DNA sequence: TGTGCCAGCAGCCAAGGGGGTGGAACATCCTCCTACGAGCAGTACTTC.

This clonotype occurred a few times. The chain uses TRBV19 and TRBJ2-3; tentatively, D is TRBD2 (6 bases). Germline V gives CDR1 LNHDA, CDR2 SQIVND (reference sequence). Trimming took off 1 base at V and 6 bases at J, with 11 bases between the two ends. There are 14 residues in the CDR3. The CDR3 sequence is CASSIGGRMDTQYF. Written as DNA, the CDR3 is TGTGCCAGTAGTATAGGTGGGAGGATGGATACGCAGTATTTT.

This clonotype has only a few counts. CDR3 region: CASTPADTQYF. The CDR3 DNA reads as TGTGCCAGCACCCCCGCGGATACGCAGTATTTT. The J gene is TRBJ2-3, the V gene TRBV7-9; D is undetermined. Germline V lookup: CDR1 SEHNR, CDR2 FQNEAQ (reference sequence). V was clipped by 7 bases and J by 6 bases, with 8 bases between them. This CDR3 is 11 amino acids long.

The rearrangement links TRBV12-3 or TRBV12-4 to TRBJ1-1, with TRBD1 identical over 7 bases. The V segment lost 0 bases and the J segment 11 bases; nucleotides outside the gene matches: 3. The CDR3 spans 12 residues. The CDR3 bases are TGTGCCAGCAGTTTAGCGGGACAGTGGGCTTTCTTT. It encodes CASSLAGQWAFF.

V and J are TRBV28 and TRBJ1-1; weak D call: TRBD1 (5 bases). Trimming pared 7 bases from V and 1 base from J, leaving 16 bases between. Germline CDR1 reads MDHEN; CDR2 reads SYDVKM. The length of the CDR3 is 15 residues. The CDR3 spells CASTFPRGQNTEAFF. The CDR3 nucleotides read TGTGCCAGCACCTTCCCCCGGGGCCAGAACACTGAAGCTTTCTTT.

This chain uses TRBV20-1 with TRBJ2-3; 8 positions match TRBD1. CDR1 and CDR2 (germline): DFQATT, SNEGSKA (reference sequence). The CDR3 is 13 residues long. CDR3 loop: CRGLGQGPDTQYF. CDR3 nucleotide sequence: TGCAGGGGCCTCGGACAGGGACCAGATACGCAGTATTTT.